Listed here is a single T cell receptor (beta chain). At the DNA level, this CDR3 is encoded by other sequences in the same sample as well. After isolation, RNA underwent reverse transcription to generate cDNA as the sequencing template. Assay: immunoSEQ multiplex PCR; the TCRdb copy retains only in-frame clones and omits some. The table has some 210,000 clones, approximately 61% seen once. Collection of lesional scalp punch biopsies and peripheral blood was performed in alopecia areata patients. This sample stems from a study of CD8+ T cells in alopecia areata. Study-wide context: For 6 to 18 months, tofacitinib was taken, and 6 months off drug followed.

This CDR3 contains 12 residues. J was trimmed by 7 bases and V by 5 bases; bases with no gene match: 1. Germline-derived CDR1 and CDR2 are GTSNPN and SVGIG (reference sequence). The rearrangement links TRBV30 to TRBJ1-6, with TRBD1 matching 8 bases. The clonotype comes from a human donor with alopecia areata. Sequences were derived from CD4+ T cells sorted from blood, sampled at week 0. The CDR3 nucleotides are TGTGCCTGGGACAGGGGCAATTCACCCCTCCACTTT. It yields the protein CAWDRGNSPLHF. Combining the CDR3 with reference TRBV30 and TRBJ1-6 gives the whole variable domain SQTIHQWPATLVQPVGSPLSLECTVEGTSNPNLYWYRQAAGRGLQLLFYSVGIGQISSEVPQNLSASRPQDRQFILSSKKLLLSDSGFYLCAWDRGNSPLHFGNGTRLTVT.